The 14 T cell receptor beta chains presented below share a single source sample, sequenced in a study of T cells in localized non-small cell lung cancer. The table came from immunoSEQ multiplex PCR; TCRdb's copy has only in-frame clones and leaves some out. This sample has around 130,000 clones; 89% occur once, and the top ten carry approximately 1.7%. The sample in question was peripheral blood, obtained before any cancer treatment. All receptors come from a female donor at least 60 years old with stage I lung adenocarcinoma.

This clone was detected only once. DNA of the CDR3: TGTGCCAGCAGCTTAGATACAGGGCTAAGCTCCTACAATGAGCAGTTCTTC. Its translation is CASSLDTGLSSYNEQFF. This chain uses TRBV11-3 with TRBJ2-1, with a weak D call TRBD1 (6 bases). With 0 bases removed from V and 0 bases from J, the gap between germline ends came to 12 bases. Germline values: CDR1 SGHNT, CDR2 YENEEA. CDR3 length equals 17 residues.

The chain carries TRBV28 and TRBJ1-5, with D possibly being TRBD1 (5 bases). Trimming cost V 4 bases and J 7 bases, with 20 bases left between them. This CDR3 has 16 amino acids. The germline V gene encodes CDR1 MDHEN and CDR2 SYDVKM. The CDR3 sequence is CASSSASRAPLQPQHF. The CDR3 DNA reads TGTGCCAGCAGTTCGGCCTCCAGGGCTCCCCTCCAGCCCCAGCATTTT.

The chain has TRBV18 and TRBJ1-3; D is uncertain. The length of the CDR3 is 17 residues. CDR1 is KGHSH and CDR2 is LQKENI in the germline V gene. V lost 4 bases and J lost 4, with 20 bases in between. The CDR3 region is CASSRNTPRSTGNTIYF. The CDR3, as DNA: TGTGCCAGCTCACGAAACACGCCTAGGTCGACGGGAAACACCATATATTTT.

Points on this clone: This same CDR3 is encoded by further DNA sequences in the sample. The chain recombines TRBV9 with TRBJ1-1; D gene ambiguous. The germline CDR1 and CDR2 sequences are SGDLS and YYNGEE. The CDR3 runs to 13 residues. Between the trimmed V and J ends, which lost 1 base and 1 base, there was a span of 5 bases. Here the CDR3 reads CASSVKGNTEAFF. The CDR3 bases are TGTGCCAGCAGCGTAAAAGGGAACACTGAAGCTTTCTTT. The full variable domain, its missing parts supplied by reference TRBV9 and TRBJ1-1, is DSGVTQTPKHLITATGQRVTLRCSPRSGDLSVYWYQQSLDQGLQFLIQYYNGEERAKGNILERFSAQQFPDLHSELNLSSLELGDSALYFCASSVKGNTEAFFGQGTRLTVV.

This clone was counted a few times. CDR3 DNA sequence: TGTGCCAGCAGCTTACGAAGCGGATACGAGCAGTACTTC. This sequence encodes CASSLRSGYEQYF. The chain employs TRBV11-3 and TRBJ2-7; maybe TRBD2 (5 bases). Germline values: CDR1 SGHNT, CDR2 YENEEA. This CDR3 spans 13 amino acids. Trimming took 2 bases from V and 4 from J, leaving 9 bases between them. The variable domain in full, with the rest retrieved from reference TRBV11-3 and TRBJ2-7, is EAGVVQSPRYKIIEKKQPVAFWCNPISGHNTLYWYLQNLGQGPELLIRYENEEAVDDSQLPKDRFSAERLKGVDSTLKIQPAELGDSAVYLCASSLRSGYEQYFGPGTRLTVT.

The chain employs TRBV30 and TRBJ2-7, with 8 bases matching TRBD1. CDR3 size: 11 residues. The V and J ends lost 4 bases and 6 bases, in that order; junction bases with no gene match: 2. Looked up from germline, CDR1 is GTSNPN and CDR2 is SVGIG (reference sequence). The DNA for the CDR3 is TGTGCCTGGACGACAGGGGTCGAGCAGTACTTC. It codes for CAWTTGVEQYF.

This clone was seen once. The CDR3 nucleotides read TGTGCCAGCAGCCAACCCGGGACTAGCGGTACGGGGCAGTTCTTC. Protein product: CASSQPGTSGTGQFF. The chain couples TRBV4-2 to TRBJ2-1; 11 bases are shared with TRBD2. This CDR3 is built from 15 residues. Germline V gives CDR1 LGHNA, CDR2 YNFKEQ. V shed 2 bases, J shed 12 bases, and the junction held 9 bases outside the gene matches.

This clone was counted once. The genes are TRBV5-1 and TRBJ2-5; no firm D call. The CDR3 consists of 12 residues. Trimming stripped 4 bases from V and 5 bases from J, with 9 bases between. Germline CDR1 SGHRS, CDR2 YFSETQ. The CDR3 is CASSPEWETQYF. DNA of the CDR3: TGCGCCAGCAGCCCAGAGTGGGAGACCCAGTACTTC. The full variable domain, with the rest looked up from reference TRBV5-1 and TRBJ2-5, is KAGVTQTPRYLIKTRGQQVTLSCSPISGHRSVSWYQQTPGQGLQFLFEYFSETQRNKGNFPGRFSGRQFSNSRSEMNVSTLELGDSALYLCASSPEWETQYFGPGTRLLVL.

The chain joins TRBV15 to TRBJ2-1; D not certain. The germline V and J ends were trimmed by 3 bases and 9 bases, with 12 bases remaining between them. This CDR3 contains 13 residues. Germline CDR1 reads LNHNV; CDR2 reads YYDKDF (reference sequence). CDR3 protein: CATSSANLGEQFF. CDR3 sequence (DNA): TGTGCCACCAGCAGTGCAAATTTGGGTGAGCAGTTCTTC.

The V gene is TRBV5-1, the J gene TRBJ2-3; 7 positions agree with TRBD1. Per the germline V gene, CDR1 is SGHRS and CDR2 is YFSETQ. CDR3 length: 15 residues. The V and J ends lost 0 bases and 3 bases, in that order; junction bases with no gene match: 4. The CDR3 sequence: CASSLAGTATDTQYF. CDR3 nucleotide sequence: TGCGCCAGCAGCTTGGCCGGGACAGCTACAGATACGCAGTATTTT. Combining the CDR3 with reference TRBV5-1 and TRBJ2-3 gives the whole variable domain KAGVTQTPRYLIKTRGQQVTLSCSPISGHRSVSWYQQTPGQGLQFLFEYFSETQRNKGNFPGRFSGRQFSNSRSEMNVSTLELGDSALYLCASSLAGTATDTQYFGPGTRLTVL.

This clone came up a few times. The CDR3 spells CARRVNPNEKLFF. The CDR3 nucleotides are TGTGCCCGACGAGTGAACCCGAATGAAAAACTGTTTTTT. The rearrangement joins TRBV30 to TRBJ1-4; the D is unclear. V was shortened by 8 bases and J by 5 bases, with 15 bases between the two germline ends. The germline gives CDR1 GTSNPN, CDR2 SVGIG (reference sequence). CDR3 length: 13 amino acids.

This clone was counted a few times. The rearrangement uses TRBV5-1 and TRBJ2-1, with 7 nucleotides matching TRBD2. Trimming took 1 base from V and 6 from J; bases not matched to a gene: 7. There are 15 residues in the CDR3. From germline, CDR1 is SGHRS and CDR2 YFSETQ. As DNA, the CDR3 is TGCGCCAGCAGCTTGCTGGCGGGAGTATCCAATGAGCAGTTCTTC. Protein: CASSLLAGVSNEQFF.

The chain is built from TRBV21-1 and TRBJ2-7; TRBD1, the D gene given by the table, was not confirmed from the DNA. TRBV21-1 is deemed a pseudogene. This CDR3 is built from 13 residues. The CDR3 protein is CASSTDRLRLMYF. The DNA for the CDR3 is TGTGCCAGCAGCACGGACAGGCTCCGCCTCATGTACTTC.

This sequence joins TRBV30 and TRBJ2-4; no firm D call. Germline V gene data show CDR1 as GTSNPN and CDR2 as SVGIG (reference sequence). V was pared by 2 bases and J by 8 bases, with 7 bases between. CDR3 length: 11 residues. In DNA form, the CDR3 reads TGTGCCTGGAGTTCGGATGACATTCAGTACTTC. Its translation: CAWSSDDIQYF.